Below, 22 T cell receptor beta chains from the same sample are listed, as sequenced in a study of blood T cell repertoires in COVID-19. The table came from immunoSEQ multiplex PCR; TCRdb's copy has only in-frame clones and leaves some out. The sample gives some 110,000 clones, 80% to 90% of which show up once; roughly 9.4% is in the top ten. Sequencing was performed on peripheral blood. The receptor set was obtained from a woman aged 70-85 years with acute or convalescent COVID-19.

CDR3 coding DNA: TGTGCCAGCAGCCAAGATTCGCGACACAGAAACTATGGCTACACCTTC. It yields the protein CASSQDSRHRNYGYTF. The rearrangement joins TRBV3-1 (or the pseudogene TRBV3-2) to TRBJ1-2, with no clear D. The germline V gene encodes CDR1 LGHDT and CDR2 YNNKEL (reference sequence). The V and J ends lost 0 bases and 2 bases respectively, with 13 bases between them. This CDR3 has 16 amino acids.

The chain joins TRBV7-8 to TRBJ2-2; no clear D gene. Looked up from germline, CDR1 is SGHVS and CDR2 is FQNEAQ. The germline V and J ends were trimmed by 7 bases and 4 bases, with 13 bases remaining between them. The CDR3 sequence is 14 residues long. CDR3 sequence: CASTLRLSTGELFF. The CDR3 bases are TGTGCCAGCACCCTGAGATTATCCACCGGGGAGCTGTTTTTT.

This clone showed up just a few times. The chain couples TRBV3-1 (or the pseudogene TRBV3-2) to TRBJ2-1; no reliable D call. V lost 2 bases, J lost 3 bases, and 8 bases lay in between. The CDR3 runs to 14 residues. CDR1 LGHDT and CDR2 YNNKEL come from the germline V gene (reference sequence). This chain's CDR3 is CASSQLPDYNEQFF. CDR3 sequence (DNA): TGTGCCAGCAGCCAACTCCCAGACTACAATGAGCAGTTCTTC.

This sequence joins TRBV27 and TRBJ2-1, with 8 bases aligning to TRBD2. Germline CDR1 reads MNHEY; CDR2 reads SMNVEV (reference sequence). V was clipped by 2 bases and J by 0 bases; unmatched bases: 0. This CDR3 has 15 amino acids. Here the CDR3 DNA reads TGTGCCAGCAGTTTAGGGACTAGCTCCTACAATGAGCAGTTCTTC. It specifies CASSLGTSSYNEQFF.

V usage is TRBV4-1 and J usage is TRBJ1-5, with D perhaps TRBD1 (5 bases). V gave up 1 base and J gave up 5 bases, with 12 bases separating them. The germline gives CDR1 MGHRA, CDR2 YSYEKL. This CDR3 is 15 amino acids long. The chain's CDR3 is CASSQVDREYQPQHF. CDR3 nucleotides: TGCGCCAGCAGCCAAGTTGACAGAGAGTATCAGCCCCAGCATTTT.

This chain uses TRBV27 with TRBJ1-1; D is unclear. This CDR3 has 13 amino acids. Looked up from germline, CDR1 is MNHEY and CDR2 is SMNVEV (reference sequence). Trimming stripped 10 bases from V and 1 base from J, with 13 bases between. The CDR3 nucleotides read TGTGCCACCCGGCGGCAGACGAACACTGAAGCTTTCTTT. Protein: CATRRQTNTEAFF.

V is TRBV6-1 and J is TRBJ2-7, with D possibly TRBD2 on 6 matching bases. The CDR3 length is 17 residues. Germline lookup yields CDR1 MNHNS and CDR2 SASEGT. Deletions cut 0 bases from V and 2 bases from J, with 17 bases between. CDR3 amino acids: CASSEAVGSGFTYEQYF. DNA for the CDR3: TGTGCCAGCAGTGAAGCAGTTGGTAGCGGATTCACCTACGAGCAGTACTTC.

The CDR3 spells CASSYSAGGGTGELFF. CDR3 DNA sequence: TGTGCCAGCAGCTACTCAGCGGGAGGGGGGACCGGGGAGCTGTTTTTT. The V call is TRBV11-3, the J call TRBJ2-2, with 10 bases identical to TRBD2. The trim removed 4 bases at V and 5 bases at J, leaving 7 bases unmatched. This CDR3 is 16 amino acids long. Germline CDR1 reads SGHNT; CDR2 reads YENEEA.

V usage is TRBV7-2 and J usage is TRBJ1-5; tentatively, D is TRBD1 (6 bases). This CDR3 has 18 amino acids. V was shortened by 1 base and J by 9 bases, with 25 bases between the two germline ends. CDR1 and CDR2 (germline): SGHTA, FQGNSA. The CDR3 is CASSLELGRGGVPRPQHF. The CDR3 nucleotides are TGTGCCAGCAGCTTAGAGCTGGGGAGGGGGGGCGTTCCGAGGCCCCAGCATTTT.

V and J are TRBV7-6 and TRBJ1-3, with D possibly TRBD1 on 5 matching bases. The CDR3 runs 13 residues. V dropped 1 base and J dropped 4 bases, with 5 bases sitting between them. From germline, CDR1 is SGHVS and CDR2 FNYEAQ. The CDR3 reads CASSLDRGNTIYF. CDR3 DNA sequence: TGTGCCAGCAGCTTAGACAGGGGAAACACCATATATTTT.

The chain combines TRBV30 with TRBJ1-2; TRBD1 is a possible D gene (5 bases). V was shortened by 0 bases and J by 8 bases, with 16 bases between the two germline ends. From germline, CDR1 is GTSNPN and CDR2 SVGIG (reference sequence). The CDR3 contains 14 residues. The CDR3 nucleotides are TGTGCCTGGAGTGTTGGGGGGGATTCAGGAGGCTACACCTTC. This translates into CAWSVGGDSGGYTF.

With regard to this clone: This CDR3 is also generated by other DNA sequences in the sample. The chain recombines TRBV28 with TRBJ1-4; 7 bases agree with TRBD1. The V gene end was trimmed by 3 bases and the J gene end by 5 bases; junction bases not matched to a gene: 3. The V gene's germline CDR1 is MDHEN and CDR2 SYDVKM. This CDR3 is 14 amino acids long. CDR3 loop: CASSLPGGNEKLFF. The CDR3 bases are TGTGCCAGCAGTTTGCCAGGGGGGAATGAAAAACTGTTTTTT.

This clone was seen more than once but under ten times. CDR3: CASSMGGQWTGELFF. CDR3 nucleotide sequence: TGTGCCAGTAGTATGGGGGGGCAGTGGACCGGGGAGCTGTTTTTT. The chain employs TRBV19 and TRBJ2-2; D perhaps matches TRBD2 (7 bases). The CDR3 extends over 15 amino acids. V shed 3 bases and J shed 5 bases, with 13 bases lying between them. CDR1 LNHDA and CDR2 SQIVND come from the germline V gene (reference sequence).

The chain links TRBV7-8 to TRBJ2-2; D call uncertain. This CDR3 contains 14 residues. Germline CDR1 and CDR2: SGHVS and FQNEAQ. V was shortened by 2 bases and J by 0 bases, with 4 bases between the two germline ends. The CDR3 loop reads CASSLLANTGELFF. DNA of the CDR3: TGTGCCAGCAGCTTACTTGCGAACACCGGGGAGCTGTTTTTT.

The V and J genes are TRBV2 and TRBJ1-1; D unclear. CDR3 length equals 13 residues. The germline V and J ends were trimmed by 7 bases and 1 base, with 10 bases remaining between them. The germline V gene has CDR1 SNHLY and CDR2 FYNNEI. CDR3 sequence reads: CASNLDGNTEAFF. Written as DNA, the CDR3 is TGTGCCAGCAACCTAGACGGGAACACTGAAGCTTTCTTT.

The chain joins TRBV18 to TRBJ1-3; TRBD1 is a possible D gene (6 bases). The length of the CDR3 is 15 residues. The germline V gene has CDR1 KGHSH and CDR2 LQKENI. Trimming took off 2 bases at V and 0 bases at J, with 8 bases between the two ends. The CDR3 DNA reads TGTGCCAGCTCACCAGGACAGTCCTCTGGAAACACCATATATTTT. Encoded protein: CASSPGQSSGNTIYF. Using reference TRBV18 and TRBJ1-3 for the parts outside the CDR3, the full variable domain is NAGVMQNPRHLVRRRGQEARLRCSPMKGHSHVYWYRQLPEEGLKFMVYLQKENIIDESGMPKERFSAEFPKEGPSILRIQQVVRGDSAAYFCASSPGQSSGNTIYFGEGSWLTVV.

V and J are TRBV4-3 and TRBJ2-1; D possibly corresponds to TRBD2 (6 bases). V lost 0 bases and J lost 0, with 9 bases in between. CDR3 size: 16 residues. CDR1 is LGHNA, CDR2 YSLEER, per germline. CDR3 nucleotide sequence: TGCGCCAGCAGCCAAGATAGCGGTGGCTCCTACAATGAGCAGTTCTTC. Amino acid sequence: CASSQDSGGSYNEQFF.

This rearrangement joins TRBV7-9 to TRBJ1-6; D unresolved. The V end was cut by 2 bases, the J end by 5 bases, with 7 bases between. Germline V CDR1 and CDR2: SEHNR, FQNEAQ (reference sequence). The CDR3 totals 14 residues. The CDR3 loop reads CASSLRVDNSPLHF. The CDR3 bases are TGTGCCAGCAGCTTAAGAGTGGATAATTCACCCCTCCACTTT.

This clone was seen just once. This chain joins TRBV6-2 or TRBV6-3 and TRBJ1-2; no clear D. The V end lost 6 bases, the J end lost 1 base, and 12 bases lay between the germline ends. Germline V gene sequence: CDR1 MNHEY, CDR2 SVGEGT. CDR3 length: 14 amino acids. For the CDR3, the DNA is TGTGCCAGCAGCCCGACGGGAAGTAACTATGGCTACACCTTC. Its translation: CASSPTGSNYGYTF.

In its sample, this clone was seen once. The CDR3 nucleotides read TGTGCCAGTAGTATCCCGACAGGGGGCCGCACAGATACGCAGTATTTT. Residues: CASSIPTGGRTDTQYF. V gene TRBV19 combines with J gene TRBJ2-3, with 10 bases identical to TRBD1. The length of the CDR3 is 16 residues. Trimming removed 3 bases from V and 1 base from J; junction bases left unmatched: 4. Germline-derived CDR1 and CDR2 are LNHDA and SQIVND (reference sequence). The full variable domain, completed using reference TRBV19 and TRBJ2-3, is DGGITQSPKYLFRKEGQNVTLSCEQNLNHDAMYWYRQDPGQGLRLIYYSQIVNDFQKGDIAEGYSVSREKKESFPLTVTSAQKNPTAFYLCASSIPTGGRTDTQYFGPGTRLTVL.

The J gene is TRBJ2-6, the V gene TRBV2; 12 bases align to TRBD1. Trimming cost V 10 bases and J 0 bases; bases outside gene matches: 4. The CDR3 contains 16 residues. Germline values: CDR1 SNHLY, CDR2 FYNNEI. The CDR3 nucleotides are TGTGCCAACGGGGACAGGGGGCCCTCTGGGGCCAACGTCCTGACTTTC. It codes for CANGDRGPSGANVLTF.

The genes are TRBV9 and TRBJ2-1; D uncertain. The V gene's germline CDR1 is SGDLS and CDR2 YYNGEE. V was shortened by 0 bases and J by 6 bases, with 7 bases between the two germline ends. The CDR3 runs 13 residues. CDR3: CASSVGSVNEQFF. The DNA of the CDR3 is TGTGCCAGCAGCGTAGGCAGCGTCAATGAGCAGTTCTTC.